Each of the 22 T cell receptor beta chains below was sequenced from the same sample in a study of Ad26.COV2.S vaccination and SARS-CoV-2 variants. Some clones are missing from TCRdb's copy, which holds only in-frame ones; the method was immunoSEQ multiplex PCR. The table includes fewer than 900,000 clones, around 92% detected once. Sample treatment: some 20 received Ad26.COV2.S at low or high dose, single or two shots; 5 received placebo; per-sample allocation not given. The study sampled participants on day 63 after the first vaccine or placebo injection. The specimen was peripheral blood, collected in a trial of Ad26.COV2.S vaccine versus placebo. These receptors came from a person between 18 and 59 years old who received the Ad26.COV2.S COVID-19 vaccine or a placebo.

The rearrangement joins TRBV5-1 to TRBJ1-4, with D perhaps TRBD1 (5 bases). Germline CDR1 SGHRS, CDR2 YFSETQ. The CDR3 consists of 17 residues. V lost 0 bases to trimming and J lost 4 bases, with 16 bases between them. The CDR3 is CASSLGSTTGGNEKLFF. CDR3 nucleotides: TGCGCCAGCAGCTTGGGGTCCACGACCGGGGGTAATGAAAAACTGTTTTTT.

The chain links TRBV3-1 (or the pseudogene TRBV3-2) to TRBJ2-3, with TRBD2 matching 8 bases. Germline V CDR1 and CDR2: LGHDT, YNNKEL (reference sequence). The CDR3 is 17 residues long. V was pared by 0 bases and J by 1 base, with 6 bases of the junction left unmatched. The CDR3 DNA reads as TGTGCCAGCAGCCAAGACGGACTAGCAGAAGGCACAGATACGCAGTATTTT. Its translation: CASSQDGLAEGTDTQYF.

This clone was observed a single time. The DNA for the CDR3 is TGTGCCTGGAGTGTAAGCCCCGGGGGGAATTCACCCCTCCACTTT. Its protein product is CAWSVSPGGNSPLHF. This chain uses TRBV30 with TRBJ1-6; a possible D gene is TRBD1 (5 bases). The CDR3 length is 15 residues. In germline, CDR1 is GTSNPN, CDR2 SVGIG (reference sequence). V lost 0 bases and J 7 bases, leaving 13 bases between the germline ends. Together with reference TRBV30 and TRBJ1-6, the CDR3 gives the full variable domain: SQTIHQWPATLVQPVGSPLSLECTVEGTSNPNLYWYRQAAGRGLQLLFYSVGIGQISSEVPQNLSASRPQDRQFILSSKKLLLSDSGFYLCAWSVSPGGNSPLHFGNGTRLTVT.

The V and J genes are TRBV7-9 and TRBJ1-5; no definite D call. Deletions cut 0 bases from V and 7 bases from J, with 4 bases between. The CDR3 runs to 12 residues. Looked up from germline, CDR1 is SEHNR and CDR2 is FQNEAQ (reference sequence). CDR3 nucleotides: TGTGCCAGCAGCTTAGCCTTACAGCCCCAGCATTTT. It is translated as CASSLALQPQHF.

The chain links TRBV5-4 to TRBJ2-5; 9 bases agree with TRBD1. CDR1 and CDR2 (germline): SGHNT, YYREEE (reference sequence). V lost 2 bases and J lost 10; bases outside the gene matches: 18. CDR3 size: 17 residues. This CDR3 reads CASSFGTGSEGLRGQYF. CDR3 bases: TGTGCCAGCAGCTTTGGGACAGGGTCCGAGGGACTTAGGGGCCAGTACTTC.

The chain joins TRBV5-1 to TRBJ2-1, with 13 nucleotides matching TRBD2. Unmatched junction bases numbered 7, after V lost 1 base and J lost 0 bases. This CDR3 region has 19 residues. Germline V CDR1 and CDR2: SGHRS, YFSETQ. The CDR3 region is CASSLYGLAGAGSYNEQFF. CDR3 bases: TGCGCCAGCAGCTTGTACGGACTAGCGGGAGCGGGCTCCTACAATGAGCAGTTCTTC.

The chain uses TRBV5-1 and TRBJ1-4; 9 nucleotides match TRBD1. CDR3 length: 14 residues. CDR1 and CDR2 from the germline V gene are SGHRS and YFSETQ. Losses at the gene ends were 2 bases for V and 8 bases for J; bases not matched to a gene: 4. The CDR3 region has the DNA TGCGCCAGCAGCTTTGGACAGGGGAGGGAAAAACTGTTTTTT. It codes for CASSFGQGREKLFF.

This sequence joins TRBV19 and TRBJ1-6; the D gene is possibly TRBD1 (5 bases). The CDR3 runs to 15 residues. The germline gives CDR1 LNHDA, CDR2 SQIVND (reference sequence). V lost 5 bases to trimming and J lost 7 bases, with 15 bases between them. In nucleotides, the CDR3 is TGTGCCAGTAGTTTCCAGGGATTCGCGAATTCACCCCTCCACTTT. Its protein product is CASSFQGFANSPLHF.

This clone was recorded once. Other DNA sequences within the sample encode an identical CDR3. The gene calls are TRBV5-1 and TRBJ1-4; D not resolved. CDR1 SGHRS and CDR2 YFSETQ come from the germline V gene. The CDR3 runs 15 residues. Trimming removed 1 base from V and 0 bases from J, with 7 bases in between. The CDR3 spells CASSLSGATNEKLFF. Written as DNA, the CDR3 is TGCGCCAGCAGCTTGTCGGGAGCAACTAATGAAAAACTGTTTTTT.

On this clone: The same CDR3 can be traced to other DNA sequences in this sample. The CDR3 spells CASTGTSGSYEQYF. The CDR3 DNA reads TGCGCCAGCACCGGGACTAGCGGTTCCTACGAGCAGTACTTC. This chain joins TRBV5-1 and TRBJ2-7; TRBD2 agrees at 11 bases. The CDR3 contains 14 residues. V shed 6 bases and J 1 base; nucleotides not matched to a gene: 3. In germline, CDR1 is SGHRS, CDR2 YFSETQ.

The V gene is TRBV2, the J gene TRBJ2-7, with no clear D. V lost 3 bases to trimming and J lost 0 bases, with 12 bases between them. The CDR3 loop spans 15 amino acids. Germline CDR1 SNHLY, CDR2 FYNNEI. CDR3 protein: CASSESIGVSYEQYF. Here the CDR3 DNA reads TGTGCCAGCAGTGAGAGCATTGGGGTCTCCTACGAGCAGTACTTC.

The rearrangement uses TRBV18 and TRBJ2-5; D is tentatively TRBD1 or TRBD2 (7 bases each). Germline-derived CDR1 and CDR2 are KGHSH and LQKENI. The V end lost 2 bases, the J end lost 2 bases, and 15 bases lay between the germline ends. The CDR3 extends over 16 amino acids. CDR3 bases: TGTGCCAGCTCACCAGCGACAGGGAGGGTTCAAGAGACCCAGTACTTC. Translation: CASSPATGRVQETQYF.

The chain couples TRBV5-6 to TRBJ2-5; D uncertain. The V end lost 4 bases, the J end lost 5 bases, and 15 bases lay between the germline ends. The CDR3 loop spans 14 amino acids. In germline, CDR1 is SGHDT, CDR2 YYEEEE. This CDR3 reads CASSPLSGLETQYF. The CDR3 DNA is TGTGCCAGCAGCCCCCTATCGGGCTTGGAGACCCAGTACTTC.

This clone occurred a few times. J is TRBJ1-5 and V is TRBV30; D is perhaps TRBD1 (5 bases). Per germline, CDR1 GTSNPN and CDR2 SVGIG (reference sequence). Trimming removed 2 bases at V and 6 bases at J, with 14 bases between. The CDR3 contains 14 residues. CDR3 DNA: TGTGCCTGGAGTCCAAAGGGGTCCGGTCAGCCCCAGCATTTT. This gives the protein CAWSPKGSGQPQHF.

The chain recombines TRBV6-5 with TRBJ2-5, with 12 bases aligning to TRBD2. V gave up 4 bases and J gave up 5 bases; unmatched junction bases: 2. CDR1 MNHEY and CDR2 SVGAGI come from the germline V gene. This CDR3 is 14 amino acids long. Written as DNA, the CDR3 is TGTGCCAGCAGTTCTAGCGGGGGGGCTGAGACCCAGTACTTC. Protein product: CASSSSGGAETQYF.

The genes are TRBV27 and TRBJ1-4, with D possibly TRBD1 on 6 matching bases. This CDR3 has 16 residues. From germline, CDR1 is MNHEY and CDR2 SMNVEV (reference sequence). The germline V and J ends were trimmed by 4 bases and 4 bases, with 16 bases remaining between them. CDR3 coding DNA: TGTGCCAGCAGTTCCATCAGACAGGTCATTAATGAAAAACTGTTTTTT. It specifies CASSSIRQVINEKLFF.

The chain is built from TRBV6-5 and TRBJ2-7, with a weak D call TRBD1 (6 bases). Germline V gene lookup returns CDR1 MNHEY and CDR2 SVGAGI. The ends were cut back, 2 bases at V and 6 bases at J, with 11 bases in the middle. CDR3 length equals 13 residues. The CDR3 sequence: CASSYLYRVEQYF. Here the CDR3 DNA reads TGTGCCAGCAGTTACCTGTACAGGGTCGAGCAGTACTTC.

This rearrangement joins TRBV7-9 to TRBJ1-4, with a weak D call TRBD1 (6 bases). Trimming cost V 5 bases and J 5 bases, with 24 bases left between them. Germline V CDR1 and CDR2: SEHNR, FQNEAQ (reference sequence). The CDR3 runs 18 residues. CDR3 DNA sequence: TGTGCCAGCAGCGGGATCGAGGGACATCCTCTCGGGAATGAAAAACTGTTTTTT. This encodes CASSGIEGHPLGNEKLFF.

There are a few counts of this clone. The rearrangement links TRBV5-6 to TRBJ1-5, with a tentative D call TRBD1 (6 bases). Deletions cut 5 bases from V and 11 bases from J, with 17 bases between. The CDR3 length is 13 residues. The germline CDR1 and CDR2 sequences are SGHDT and YYEEEE. This CDR3 reads CASSRQGFTAQHF. The CDR3 DNA sequence: TGTGCCAGCAGTCGGCAGGGGTTCACGGCCCAGCATTTT.

This clone was seen a single time. The chain combines TRBV4-3 with TRBJ1-4; 12 bases fit TRBD1. The trim removed 4 bases at V and 2 bases at J, leaving 2 bases unmatched. Germline CDR1 reads LGHNA; CDR2 reads YSLEER. The CDR3 spans 16 residues. The CDR3 nucleotides are TGCGCCAGCAGCCGGGACAGGGGGCGGACTAATGAAAAACTGTTTTTT. Protein: CASSRDRGRTNEKLFF.

The J gene is TRBJ2-3, the V gene TRBV24-1; maybe TRBD2 (6 bases). Between the trimmed V and J ends, which lost 3 bases and 6 bases, there was a span of 12 bases. The V gene's germline CDR1 is KGHDR and CDR2 SFDVKD. This CDR3 comprises 14 residues. This CDR3 reads CATSDTGLSDTQYF. CDR3 DNA: TGTGCCACCAGTGATACGGGACTTTCGGATACGCAGTATTTT.

The V gene is TRBV9, the J gene TRBJ2-5; TRBD1 matches at 7 bases. From germline, CDR1 is SGDLS and CDR2 YYNGEE. The V and J ends lost 0 bases and 4 bases, in that order; junction bases with no gene match: 15. CDR3 length equals 18 residues. The CDR3 DNA sequence: TGTGCCAGCAGCGTAGCCGGGCAGGGGACAGCTGAGAGAGAGACCCAGTACTTC. This codes for CASSVAGQGTAERETQYF.